A selection of T cell receptor beta chains follows, all from one sample in a study of T-cell reconstitution after alpha-beta-depleted transplantation in children. One entry per CDR3 protein, called by TCRdb with MiXCR from the PCR reads. The sample holds hundreds of thousands of distinct CDR3 sequences, more than 20% seen once. The sequencing here drew on PBMCs, mostly from graft donor cells, taken 360 days after TCRalphabeta/CD19-depleted stem cell transplant. The source of these receptors is a female patient aged 2 to 10 who had a stem cell transplant for congenital amegakaryocytic thrombocytopenia, so the T cells may come from the graft donor. Both conserved end residues are trimmed from each CDR3. A row's size may be missing; if present it is once, few, many or a size class.

CDR3aa,v_gene,abundance
ASSTGTSGPDTQY,TRBV5-5,NA
SVESRALRTNEQF,TRBV29-1,NA
ASSLRRFSSGGPDSTDTQY,TRBV4-1,few
ASSLGHNTGELF,TRBV5-1,few
ASRNLQGHNSPLH,TRBV21-1,NA
SAPPLAGRAQY,TRBV20-1,few
ASVFAPGDTQY,TRBV12-3/TRBV12-4,few
ASSQVIWAYNEQF,TRBV4-2,NA
ASSESRLNEQF,TRBV25-1,NA
ASSIKGGDPYEQY,TRBV19,few
SAAEWGSTGPVTQY,TRBV20-1,NA
ASSHPGQGPWGNQPQH,TRBV4-1,NA
AGSLFSGNTDTQY,TRBV5-1,once
ASSLVGTDEAF,TRBV7-2,few
AASPGQGNQPQH,TRBV10-3,few
ASSYQGAIQPQH,TRBV6-2/TRBV6-3,few
SARDSFGTSGRVDSYNEQF,TRBV20-1,NA
ASSYEDTTDTQY,TRBV6-5,few
ASSMDRGRPLH,TRBV3-1,few
ASSQDFSGELF,TRBV4-3,NA
ASRLAGNTGELF,TRBV5-1,many
ASSYPGTSGTRGNEQF,TRBV11-1,few
ASSLVSGSYNEQF,TRBV5-1,few
ASSLGTSRETQY,TRBV5-4,NA
ASTPGRGRETQY,TRBV10-2,few
ASSQYRYPQETQY,TRBV3-1,NA
AWSNARMGPGELF,TRBV30,NA
ASSLGGVRSSGANVLT,TRBV7-8,few
SAIREVDQPQH,TRBV20-1,few
SARDSQGTDTQY,TRBV20-1,few
ASSLAGQVSGYEQY,TRBV7-8,NA
ASNDDSFNEQF,TRBV2,many
ASSQGFRNQPQH,TRBV4-1,few
ASSWGTGGDSPLH,TRBV5-1,NA
ASSLTLDNQPQH,TRBV18,few
ASSLGVQPQH,TRBV7-9,NA
ASGPLTDLSYNSPLH,TRBV28,few
SVSGLYTGELF,TRBV29-1,few